The 6 T cell receptor beta chains reported below all come from one sample, sequenced in a study of OX40 agonist ivuxolimab in advanced cancers. Method: immunoSEQ multiplex PCR; TCRdb's copy keeps in-frame clones and lacks some. The sample yields approximately 92,000 clones, approximately 94% seen once. The sequences come from CD4+ or CD8+ T cells sorted from blood, collected in a trial of the OX40 agonist ivuxolimab. The receptors derive from an adult with an advanced solid tumor such as melanoma, head and neck, liver or kidney cancer.

This clone was found once. This rearrangement joins TRBV28 to TRBJ1-4; 8 nucleotides align to TRBD1. CDR3 size: 14 residues. The V segment lost 3 bases and the J segment 8 bases; nucleotides outside the gene matches: 5. In germline, CDR1 is MDHEN, CDR2 SYDVKM. The CDR3 loop is CASSFQGAGEKLFF. The CDR3 DNA sequence: TGTGCCAGCAGTTTTCAGGGGGCAGGGGAAAAACTGTTTTTT.

The chain links TRBV18 to TRBJ1-2; D uncertain. This CDR3 contains 13 residues. Germline V gives CDR1 KGHSH, CDR2 LQKENI. Trimming pared 4 bases from V and 3 bases from J, leaving 9 bases between. The chain's CDR3 is CASSQEHDYGYTF. CDR3 DNA: TGTGCCAGCTCACAAGAACACGACTATGGCTACACCTTC.

The chain couples TRBV29-1 to TRBJ1-2; 12 nucleotides align to TRBD1. The CDR3 covers 13 residues. With V trimmed by 4 bases and J by 4 bases, 1 base remained unmatched. Germline CDR1 SQVTM, CDR2 ANQGSEA. The CDR3 nucleotides read TGCAGCGTTGCGGGACAGGGGGCCTATGGCTACACCTTC. Translation: CSVAGQGAYGYTF.

The chain couples TRBV10-3 to TRBJ1-4, with a tentative D call TRBD1 (5 bases). This CDR3 has 14 amino acids. The V end lost 10 bases, the J end lost 3 bases, and 15 bases lay between the germline ends. From germline, CDR1 is ENHRY and CDR2 SYGVKD. The CDR3 reads CASQSGPANEKLFF. In DNA, the CDR3 is TGTGCCAGCCAATCAGGGCCAGCTAATGAAAAACTGTTTTTT.

V usage is TRBV18 and J usage is TRBJ1-1; 9 bases agree with TRBD1. Germline trimming cut 3 bases from V and 7 bases from J; bases unmatched to any gene: 6. CDR1 is KGHSH, CDR2 LQKENI, per germline. CDR3 size: 14 residues. The DNA of the CDR3 is TGTGCCAGCTCACCCGGACAGGGGTGGATTGAAGCTTTCTTT. It encodes CASSPGQGWIEAFF.

The chain combines TRBV7-6 with TRBJ1-4; a weak D match, TRBD1 (6 bases). The CDR3 contains 17 residues. V was cut by 1 base and J by 8 bases, with 20 bases left in between. Germline CDR1 and CDR2: SGHVS and FNYEAQ. CDR3 region: CASSLESPNRVGEKLFF. In nucleotides, the CDR3 is TGTGCCAGCAGCTTAGAGTCGCCAAACAGGGTTGGGGAAAAACTGTTTTTT.